The next 19 T cell receptor beta chains were all read from a single sample in a study of blood T cell repertoires in COVID-19 (dated by TCRdb to 2020 to 2022). Library creation used the immunoSEQ multiplex PCR assay. Entries here come from immuneACCESS through TCRdb and include only in-frame sequences with V and J called. Some clones fail to appear in such tables; in the studies checked, an unresolved V gene covers under half of the shortfall, and the cause of the remainder is unknown. The sample records some 150,000 clones, approximately 82% of which are singletons. More than 1.5% of the sample lies in the top ten. The sample comprised peripheral blood. The receptor set was obtained from a human donor in a cohort sampled during active COVID-19.

J is TRBJ2-7 and V is TRBV9; TRBD2 matches 9 bases. Germline V gene data show CDR1 as SGDLS and CDR2 as YYNGEE. The CDR3 is 16 amino acids. Losses at the gene ends were 1 base for V and 3 bases for J; bases not matched to a gene: 8. CDR3 sequence: CASSVNSGSRYYEQYF. The CDR3 DNA is TGTGCCAGCAGCGTAAATAGCGGGAGCCGCTACTACGAGCAGTACTTC.

The chain employs TRBV5-1 and TRBJ1-4; D perhaps matches TRBD1 (6 bases). V lost 0 bases and J lost 4, with 10 bases in between. CDR1 and CDR2 (germline): SGHRS, YFSETQ. The CDR3 has 15 amino acids. Written as DNA, the CDR3 is TGCGCCAGCAGCTTGGGTGGACAGAATAATGAAAAACTGTTTTTT. This sequence encodes CASSLGGQNNEKLFF. The full variable domain, with the rest looked up from reference TRBV5-1 and TRBJ1-4, is KAGVTQTPRYLIKTRGQQVTLSCSPISGHRSVSWYQQTPGQGLQFLFEYFSETQRNKGNFPGRFSGRQFSNSRSEMNVSTLELGDSALYLCASSLGGQNNEKLFFGSGTQLSVL.

V is TRBV10-3 and J is TRBJ1-1; unclear D gene. Between the trimmed V and J ends, which lost 5 bases and 4 bases, there was a span of 14 bases. CDR1 ENHRY and CDR2 SYGVKD come from the germline V gene. This CDR3 spans 14 amino acids. The CDR3 here is CAISPLGEGTEAFF. The CDR3 DNA follows: TGTGCCATCAGTCCCCTTGGGGAGGGCACTGAAGCTTTCTTT.

This clone was counted only a few times. The chain carries TRBV7-2 and TRBJ2-4; 10 bases agree with TRBD2. Trimming removed 5 bases from V and 2 bases from J; junction bases left unmatched: 12. The length of the CDR3 is 18 residues. Germline values: CDR1 SGHTA, CDR2 FQGNSA. CDR3 in DNA: TGTGCCAGCAGCCTTGGACTAGCGGCTATCAAAACCAAAAACATTCAGTACTTC. As protein: CASSLGLAAIKTKNIQYF.

The genes are TRBV6-6 and TRBJ2-5; 8 bases match TRBD2. Per the germline V gene, CDR1 is MNHNY and CDR2 is SVGAGI (reference sequence). CDR3 length equals 14 residues. J lost 5 bases, V lost 4 bases, and 6 bases had no gene match. The CDR3 nucleotides are TGTGCCAGCAGTTTTCGCGGGGGGCGGGAGACCCAGTACTTC. It codes for CASSFRGGRETQYF.

This chain joins TRBV10-3 and TRBJ2-3, with 10 bases fitting TRBD2. The trim removed 4 bases at V and 0 bases at J, leaving 4 bases unmatched. The CDR3 consists of 16 residues. The germline V gene has CDR1 ENHRY and CDR2 SYGVKD. CDR3 DNA sequence: TGTGCCATCAGTGGATGGACTAGCGGCAGCACAGATACGCAGTATTTT. Its translation: CAISGWTSGSTDTQYF.

The J gene is TRBJ1-1, the V gene TRBV7-2, with 8 nucleotides matching TRBD1. V dropped 5 bases and J dropped 6; count of bases not matched to a gene: 11. Per the germline V gene, CDR1 is SGHTA and CDR2 is FQGNSA. The CDR3 consists of 15 residues. CDR3 sequence reads: CASSTGQVIGAEAFF. The CDR3 DNA sequence: TGTGCCAGCAGCACGGGACAGGTGATCGGGGCTGAAGCTTTCTTT.

This clone was detected a few times. The chain is built from TRBV4-2 and TRBJ1-1, with 11 bases aligning to TRBD1. The length of the CDR3 is 16 residues. The germline gives CDR1 LGHNA, CDR2 YNFKEQ. J gave up 1 base and V 4 bases, and 5 bases lay outside the gene matches. CDR3 sequence reads: CASSPGTGGENTEAFF. Here the CDR3 DNA reads TGTGCCAGCAGCCCAGGGACAGGGGGTGAGAACACTGAAGCTTTCTTT.

The gene calls are TRBV10-2 and TRBJ2-7; D possibly corresponds to TRBD2 (5 bases). The CDR3 extends over 15 amino acids. CDR1 is WSHSY and CDR2 is SAAADI in the germline V gene. V was clipped by 6 bases and J by 3 bases, with 18 bases between them. In DNA, the CDR3 is TGCGCCAGCAGATACGGACTTCCCGGAGACTACGAGCAGTACTTC. This sequence encodes CASRYGLPGDYEQYF.

This clone was observed a single time. The chain carries TRBV9 and TRBJ2-3; 10 nucleotides align to TRBD2. This CDR3 spans 16 amino acids. Germline V lookup: CDR1 SGDLS, CDR2 YYNGEE. The V gene end was trimmed by 0 bases and the J gene end by 7 bases; junction bases not matched to a gene: 8. For the CDR3, the DNA is TGTGCCAGCAGCGTAGACCCTAGCGGGAGTAGAAATACGCAGTATTTT. It codes for CASSVDPSGSRNTQYF.

This clone was counted a few times. The J gene is TRBJ1-5, the V gene TRBV20-1; D ambiguous. The germline V and J ends were trimmed by 5 bases and 11 bases, with 13 bases remaining between them. The germline gives CDR1 DFQATT, CDR2 SNEGSKA (reference sequence). This CDR3 contains 11 residues. In nucleotides, the CDR3 is TGCAGTGCTGGAAAAATCGGGGCCCAGCATTTT. It encodes CSAGKIGAQHF.

This chain links TRBV7-9 with TRBJ2-7; TRBD1 is a possible D gene (6 bases). The V end lost 5 bases, the J end lost 7 bases, and 18 bases lay between the germline ends. CDR1 and CDR2 from the germline V gene are SEHNR and FQNEAQ (reference sequence). The CDR3 totals 14 residues. CDR3 protein: CASSLGGGVSEQYF. CDR3 bases: TGTGCCAGCAGCCTCGGTGGGGGCGTGTCGGAGCAGTACTTC.

The V and J genes are TRBV18 and TRBJ2-3; D not resolved. The CDR3 has 15 amino acids. The germline V gene has CDR1 KGHSH and CDR2 LQKENI. The V gene lost 1 base and the J gene lost 0 bases, with 8 bases spanning the gap. The CDR3 loop is CASSPRLPSTDTQYF. The CDR3 DNA sequence: TGTGCCAGCTCACCACGGCTCCCTAGCACAGATACGCAGTATTTT.

Concerning this clone: Other DNA sequences from this sample encode an identical CDR3 as well. CDR3 sequence reads: CASSPGTSGSTDTQYF. In nucleotides, the CDR3 is TGTGCCAGCTCACCAGGGACTAGCGGGAGTACAGATACGCAGTATTTT. This chain links TRBV18 with TRBJ2-3; 14 bases match TRBD2. CDR1 and CDR2 from the germline V gene are KGHSH and LQKENI. V lost 2 bases to trimming and J lost 3 bases; unmatched junction nucleotides: 1. The CDR3 consists of 16 residues.

This clone was recorded a few times. The V and J genes are TRBV4-1 and TRBJ2-7, with 7 bases lining up with TRBD2. Germline V gene sequence: CDR1 MGHRA, CDR2 YSYEKL. The CDR3 covers 19 residues. J gave up 4 bases and V 1 base, and 19 bases lay outside the gene matches. The CDR3 nucleotides read TGCGCCAGCAGCCAAGGTGACGGGAGGCTTCTGCACTTTGGGTACGAGCAGTACTTC. It translates to CASSQGDGRLLHFGYEQYF.

The chain combines TRBV5-5 with TRBJ1-1; tentatively, D is TRBD1 (5 bases). Germline V gene sequence: CDR1 SGHKS, CDR2 YYEKEE (reference sequence). The CDR3 is 16 residues long. Trimming left V 0 bases short and J 0 bases short, with 12 bases between. The CDR3 DNA sequence: TGTGCCAGCAGCTTGGGACAGATTCACATGAACACTGAAGCTTTCTTT. Translation: CASSLGQIHMNTEAFF.

The rearrangement uses TRBV5-1 and TRBJ1-6, with a possible D match to TRBD1 (6 bases). Deletions cut 4 bases from V and 8 bases from J, with 13 bases between. Germline assignment: CDR1 SGHRS and CDR2 YFSETQ. This CDR3 is built from 14 residues. In DNA, the CDR3 is TGCGCCAGCAGCGAACAGGGTCGTGATTCACCCCTCCACTTT. This encodes CASSEQGRDSPLHF.

The rearrangement uses TRBV5-1 and TRBJ2-1; TRBD2 aligns across 14 bases. The CDR3 consists of 16 residues. The ends lost 4 bases at V and 6 bases at J; junction bases unmatched: 6. Germline V gene lookup returns CDR1 SGHRS and CDR2 YFSETQ. In nucleotides, the CDR3 is TGCGCCAGCAGCCAAGGACTAGCGGGAGGCTCCAATGAGCAGTTCTTC. It specifies CASSQGLAGGSNEQFF. Supplemented by reference TRBV5-1 and TRBJ2-1, the full variable domain reads KAGVTQTPRYLIKTRGQQVTLSCSPISGHRSVSWYQQTPGQGLQFLFEYFSETQRNKGNFPGRFSGRQFSNSRSEMNVSTLELGDSALYLCASSQGLAGGSNEQFFGPGTRLTVL.

This chain links TRBV23-1 with TRBJ2-3; perhaps TRBD2 as D (6 bases). TRBV23-1 is an ORF for which the function is uncertain. There are 14 residues in the CDR3. The V gene lost 4 bases and the J gene lost 3 bases, with 11 bases spanning the gap. The CDR3 region has the DNA TGCGCCAGCAGTCGGAGGGTTGCGACAGATACGCAGTATTTT. Protein product: CASSRRVATDTQYF.